This TCR beta chain was identified during a study of blood T cell repertoires in COVID-19. Germline V lookup: CDR1 WSHSY, CDR2 SAAADI. The junction had 4 bases not matched to a gene; V was cut back by 6 bases and J by 0 bases. The CDR3 is 16 amino acids. The table came from immunoSEQ multiplex PCR; TCRdb's copy has only in-frame clones and leaves some out. The table includes some 90,000 clones, roughly 90% detected once. This receptor was identified in a man over 45 with COVID-19, enrolled during active disease. The V and J genes are TRBV10-2 and TRBJ2-2; 10 bases fit TRBD2. Sequencing input: peripheral blood. CDR3 DNA sequence: TGCGCCAGCAGCAGAAGCGGGGGGGCGAACACCGGGGAGCTGTTTTTT. Protein sequence: CASSRSGGANTGELFF.